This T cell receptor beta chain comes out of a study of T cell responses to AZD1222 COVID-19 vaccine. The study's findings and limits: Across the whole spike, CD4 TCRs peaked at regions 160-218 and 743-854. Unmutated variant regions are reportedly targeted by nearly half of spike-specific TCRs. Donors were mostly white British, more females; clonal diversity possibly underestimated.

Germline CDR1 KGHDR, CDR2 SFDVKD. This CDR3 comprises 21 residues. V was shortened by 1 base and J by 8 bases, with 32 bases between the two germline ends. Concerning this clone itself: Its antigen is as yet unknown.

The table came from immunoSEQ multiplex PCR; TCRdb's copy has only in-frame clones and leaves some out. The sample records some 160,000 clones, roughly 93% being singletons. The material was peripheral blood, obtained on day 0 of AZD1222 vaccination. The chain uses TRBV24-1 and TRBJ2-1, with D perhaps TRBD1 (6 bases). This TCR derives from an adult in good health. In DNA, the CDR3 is TGTGCCACCAGTGATTTAATATTGTCCGAAAAGAACGAGGGGGACGTCGATGAGCAGTTCTTC. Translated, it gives CATSDLILSEKNEGDVDEQFF.